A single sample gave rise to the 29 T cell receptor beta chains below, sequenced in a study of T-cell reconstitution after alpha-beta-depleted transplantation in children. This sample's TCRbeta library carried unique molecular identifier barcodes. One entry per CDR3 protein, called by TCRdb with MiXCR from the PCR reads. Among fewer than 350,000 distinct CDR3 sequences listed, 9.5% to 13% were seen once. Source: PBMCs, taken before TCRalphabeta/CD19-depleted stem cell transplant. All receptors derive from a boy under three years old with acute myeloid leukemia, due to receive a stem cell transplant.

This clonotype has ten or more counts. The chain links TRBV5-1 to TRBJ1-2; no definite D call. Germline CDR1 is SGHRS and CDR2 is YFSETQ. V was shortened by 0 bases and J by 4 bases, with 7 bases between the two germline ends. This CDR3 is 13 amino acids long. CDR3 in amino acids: CASSLEASYGYTF. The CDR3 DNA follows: TGCGCCAGCAGCTTGGAAGCAAGCTATGGCTACACCTTC. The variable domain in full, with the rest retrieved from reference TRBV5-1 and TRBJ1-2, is KAGVTQTPRYLIKTRGQQVTLSCSPISGHRSVSWYQQTPGQGLQFLFEYFSETQRNKGNFPGRFSGRQFSNSRSEMNVSTLELGDSALYLCASSLEASYGYTFGSGTRLTVV.

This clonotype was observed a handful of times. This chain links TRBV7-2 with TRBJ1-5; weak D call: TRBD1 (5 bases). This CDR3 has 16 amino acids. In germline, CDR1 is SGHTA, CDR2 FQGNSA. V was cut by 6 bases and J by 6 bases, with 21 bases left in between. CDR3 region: CASSSTGTVSGQPQHF. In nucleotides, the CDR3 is TGTGCCAGCAGTTCCACCGGGACGGTCTCCGGTCAGCCCCAGCATTTT.

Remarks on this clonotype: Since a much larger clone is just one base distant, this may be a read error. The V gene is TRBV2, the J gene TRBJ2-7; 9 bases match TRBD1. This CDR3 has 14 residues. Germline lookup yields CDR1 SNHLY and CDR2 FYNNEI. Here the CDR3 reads CASKAGTGSYERYF. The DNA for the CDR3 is TGTGCCAGCAAGGCCGGGACAGGGTCCTACGAGCGGTACTTC.

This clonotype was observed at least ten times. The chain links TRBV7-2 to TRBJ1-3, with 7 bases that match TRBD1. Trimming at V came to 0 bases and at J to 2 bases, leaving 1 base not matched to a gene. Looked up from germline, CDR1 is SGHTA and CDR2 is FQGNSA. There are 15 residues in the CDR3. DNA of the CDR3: TGTGCCAGCAGCTTAGCGCAGGGGGCTGGAAACACCATATATTTT. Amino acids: CASSLAQGAGNTIYF. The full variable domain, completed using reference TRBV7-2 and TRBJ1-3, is GAGVSQSPSNKVTEKGKDVELRCDPISGHTALYWYRQSLGQGLEFLIYFQGNSAPDKSGLPSDRFSAERTGGSVSTLTIQRTQQEDSAVYLCASSLAQGAGNTIYFGEGSWLTVV.

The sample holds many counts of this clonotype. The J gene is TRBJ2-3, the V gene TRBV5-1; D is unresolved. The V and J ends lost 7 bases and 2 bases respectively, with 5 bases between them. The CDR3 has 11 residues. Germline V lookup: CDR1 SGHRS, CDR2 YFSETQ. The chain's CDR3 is CASLDTDTQYF. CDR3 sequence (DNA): TGCGCCAGCTTAGACACAGATACGCAGTATTTT.

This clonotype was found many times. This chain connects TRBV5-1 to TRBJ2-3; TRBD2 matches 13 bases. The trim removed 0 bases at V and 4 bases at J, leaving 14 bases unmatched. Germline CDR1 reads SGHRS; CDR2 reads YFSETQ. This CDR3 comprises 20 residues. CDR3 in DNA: TGCGCCAGCAGCTTGGTCCCAGGGCCAACTAGCGGGAGGGCCCCAGATACGCAGTATTTT. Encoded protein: CASSLVPGPTSGRAPDTQYF.

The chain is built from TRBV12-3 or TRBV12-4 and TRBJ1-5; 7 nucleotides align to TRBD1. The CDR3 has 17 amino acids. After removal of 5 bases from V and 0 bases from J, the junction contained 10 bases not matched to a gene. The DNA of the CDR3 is TGTGCCAGCAGTACCTCCGGGACAGCATATAGCAATCAGCCCCAGCATTTT. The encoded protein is CASSTSGTAYSNQPQHF.

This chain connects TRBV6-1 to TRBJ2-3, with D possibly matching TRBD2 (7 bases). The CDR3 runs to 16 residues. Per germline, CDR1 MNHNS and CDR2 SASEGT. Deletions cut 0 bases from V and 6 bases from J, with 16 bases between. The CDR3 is CASSEALGGGGDTQYF. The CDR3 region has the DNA TGTGCCAGCAGTGAAGCGCTGGGCGGGGGCGGGGATACGCAGTATTTT.

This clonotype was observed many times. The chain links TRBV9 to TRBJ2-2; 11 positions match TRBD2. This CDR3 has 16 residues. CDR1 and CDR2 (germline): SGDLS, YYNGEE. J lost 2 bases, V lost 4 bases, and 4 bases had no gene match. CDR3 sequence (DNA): TGTGCCAGCAGCCCTCTAGCGGGGGGAAACACCGGGGAGCTGTTTTTT. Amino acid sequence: CASSPLAGGNTGELFF.

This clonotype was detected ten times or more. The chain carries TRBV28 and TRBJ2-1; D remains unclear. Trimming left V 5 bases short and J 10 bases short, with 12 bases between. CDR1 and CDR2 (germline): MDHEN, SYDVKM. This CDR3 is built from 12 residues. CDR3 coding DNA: TGTGCCAGCAGTAGACTGTTCCTCGAGCAGTTCTTC. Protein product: CASSRLFLEQFF.

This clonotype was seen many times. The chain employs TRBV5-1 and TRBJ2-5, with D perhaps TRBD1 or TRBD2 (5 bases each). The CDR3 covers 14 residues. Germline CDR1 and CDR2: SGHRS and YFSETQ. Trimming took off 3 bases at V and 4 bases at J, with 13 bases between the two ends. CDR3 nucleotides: TGCGCCAGCAGCTACCGGGACGGAGGAGAGACCCAGTACTTC. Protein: CASSYRDGGETQYF.

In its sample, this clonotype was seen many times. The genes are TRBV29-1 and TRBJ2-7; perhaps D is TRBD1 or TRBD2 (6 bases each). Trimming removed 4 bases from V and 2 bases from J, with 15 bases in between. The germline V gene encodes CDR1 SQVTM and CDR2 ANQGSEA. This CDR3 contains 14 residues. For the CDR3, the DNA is TGCAGCGTTGGCCGCCGGGGGCCCACCTACGAGCAGTACTTC. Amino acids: CSVGRRGPTYEQYF.

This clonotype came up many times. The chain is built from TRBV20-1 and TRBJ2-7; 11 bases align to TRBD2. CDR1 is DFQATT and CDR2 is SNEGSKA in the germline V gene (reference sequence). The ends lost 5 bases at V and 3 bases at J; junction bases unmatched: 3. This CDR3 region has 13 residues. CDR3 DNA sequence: TGCAGTGCTGTTCTAGCGGGGGGCTACGAGCAGTACTTC. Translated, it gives CSAVLAGGYEQYF.

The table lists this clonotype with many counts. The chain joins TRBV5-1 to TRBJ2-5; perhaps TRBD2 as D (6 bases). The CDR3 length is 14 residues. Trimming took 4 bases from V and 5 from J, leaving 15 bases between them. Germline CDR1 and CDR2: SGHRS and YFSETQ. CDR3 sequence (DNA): TGCGCCAGCAGCCCCGGGACTTGGGGGGAGACCCAGTACTTC. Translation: CASSPGTWGETQYF.

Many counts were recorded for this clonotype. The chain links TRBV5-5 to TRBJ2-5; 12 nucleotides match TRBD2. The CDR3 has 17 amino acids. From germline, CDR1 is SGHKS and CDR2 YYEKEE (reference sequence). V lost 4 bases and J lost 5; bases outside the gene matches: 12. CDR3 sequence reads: CASSRRRLAGVVETQYF. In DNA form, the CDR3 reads TGTGCCAGCAGCAGACGTAGACTAGCGGGAGTTGTGGAGACCCAGTACTTC.

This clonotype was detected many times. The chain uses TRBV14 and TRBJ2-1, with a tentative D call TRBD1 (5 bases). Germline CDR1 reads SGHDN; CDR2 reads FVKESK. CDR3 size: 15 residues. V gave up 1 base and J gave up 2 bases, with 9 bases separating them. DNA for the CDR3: TGTGCCAGCAGCCAAGCAGGGTGGACCTACAATGAGCAGTTCTTC. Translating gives CASSQAGWTYNEQFF.

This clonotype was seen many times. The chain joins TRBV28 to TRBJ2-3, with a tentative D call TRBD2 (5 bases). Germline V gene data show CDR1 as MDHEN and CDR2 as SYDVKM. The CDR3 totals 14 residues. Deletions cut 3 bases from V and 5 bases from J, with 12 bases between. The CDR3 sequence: CASSLPSRGDTQYF. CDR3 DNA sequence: TGTGCCAGCAGTTTGCCTAGCCGAGGAGATACGCAGTATTTT.

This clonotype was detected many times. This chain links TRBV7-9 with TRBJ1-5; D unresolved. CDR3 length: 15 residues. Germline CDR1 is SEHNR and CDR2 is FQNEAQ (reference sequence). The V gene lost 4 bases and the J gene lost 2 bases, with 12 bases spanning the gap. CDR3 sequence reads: CASSSPSEGNQPQHF. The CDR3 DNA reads TGTGCCAGCAGCTCCCCTAGTGAGGGCAATCAGCCCCAGCATTTT.

CDR3 nucleotide sequence: TGCGCCAGCAGTGAAGGAGGCGGGAGGCGCTCCTACGAGCAGTACTTC. It yields the protein CASSEGGGRRSYEQYF. This chain uses TRBV10-2 with TRBJ2-7, with 8 nucleotides matching TRBD2. The germline V gene encodes CDR1 WSHSY and CDR2 SAAADI. There are 16 residues in the CDR3. V dropped 3 bases and J dropped 0; count of bases not matched to a gene: 7.

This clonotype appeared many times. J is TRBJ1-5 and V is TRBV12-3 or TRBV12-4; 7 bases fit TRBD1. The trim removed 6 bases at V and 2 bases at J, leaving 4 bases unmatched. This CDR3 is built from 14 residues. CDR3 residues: CASSTTGGNQPQHF. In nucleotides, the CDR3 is TGTGCCAGCAGCACAACAGGGGGCAATCAGCCCCAGCATTTT.

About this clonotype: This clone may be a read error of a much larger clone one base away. CDR3 amino acids: CSVVAVWETQYF. Written as DNA, the CDR3 is TGCAGCGTTGTGGCCGTCTGGGAGACCCAGTACTTC. The chain joins TRBV29-1 to TRBJ2-5; D uncertain. V lost 4 bases, J lost 5 bases, and 11 bases lay in between. Germline V gives CDR1 SQVTM, CDR2 ANQGSEA. This CDR3 spans 12 amino acids.

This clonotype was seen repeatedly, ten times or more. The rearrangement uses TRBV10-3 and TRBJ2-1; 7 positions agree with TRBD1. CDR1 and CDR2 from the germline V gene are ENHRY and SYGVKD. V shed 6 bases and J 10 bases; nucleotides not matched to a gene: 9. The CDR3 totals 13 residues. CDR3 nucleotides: TGTGCCATCAGGCGGACAGGACGAAGGGAGCAGTTCTTC. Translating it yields CAIRRTGRREQFF.

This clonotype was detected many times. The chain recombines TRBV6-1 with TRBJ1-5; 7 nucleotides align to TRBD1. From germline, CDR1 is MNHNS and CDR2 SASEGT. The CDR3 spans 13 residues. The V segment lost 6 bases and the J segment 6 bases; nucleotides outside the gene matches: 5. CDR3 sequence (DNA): TGTGCCAGCAGCCCTACAGGGGTTCAGCCCCAGCATTTT. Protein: CASSPTGVQPQHF.

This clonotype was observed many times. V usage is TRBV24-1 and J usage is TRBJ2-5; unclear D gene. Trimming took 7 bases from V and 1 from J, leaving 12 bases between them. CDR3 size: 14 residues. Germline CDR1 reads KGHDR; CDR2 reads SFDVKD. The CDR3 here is CATSPRAGQETQYF. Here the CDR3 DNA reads TGTGCCACCAGCCCCCGGGCAGGCCAAGAGACCCAGTACTTC.

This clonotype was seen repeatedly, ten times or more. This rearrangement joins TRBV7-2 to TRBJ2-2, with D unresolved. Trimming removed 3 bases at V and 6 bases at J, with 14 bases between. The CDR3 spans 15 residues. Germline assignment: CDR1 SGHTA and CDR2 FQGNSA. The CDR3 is CASSFAGPLAGELFF. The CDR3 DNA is TGTGCCAGCAGCTTCGCCGGGCCATTAGCCGGGGAGCTGTTTTTT.

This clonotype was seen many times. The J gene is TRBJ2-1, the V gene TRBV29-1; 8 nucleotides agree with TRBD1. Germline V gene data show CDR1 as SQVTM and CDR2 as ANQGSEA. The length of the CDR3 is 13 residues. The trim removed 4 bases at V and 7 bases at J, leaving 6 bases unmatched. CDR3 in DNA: TGCAGCGTTGCTAGGACAGGGAGGAATGAGCAGTTCTTC. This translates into CSVARTGRNEQFF.

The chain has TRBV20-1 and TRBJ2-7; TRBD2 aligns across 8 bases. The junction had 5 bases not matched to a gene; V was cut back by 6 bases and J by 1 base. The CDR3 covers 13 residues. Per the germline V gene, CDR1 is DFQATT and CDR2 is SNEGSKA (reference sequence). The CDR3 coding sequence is TGCAGTGCAGGGGCTAGCGGGTCCTACGAGCAGTACTTC. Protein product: CSAGASGSYEQYF.

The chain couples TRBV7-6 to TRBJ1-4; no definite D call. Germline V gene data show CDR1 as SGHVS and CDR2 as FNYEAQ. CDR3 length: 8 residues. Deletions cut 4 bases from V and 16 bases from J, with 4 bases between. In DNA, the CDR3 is TGTGCCAGCAGCTCGGGGTTTTTT. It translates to CASSSGFF. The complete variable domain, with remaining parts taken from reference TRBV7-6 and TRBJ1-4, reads GAGVSQSPRYKVTKRGQDVALRCDPISGHVSLYWYRQALGQGPEFLTYFNYEAQQDKSGLPNDRFSAERPEGSISTLTIQRTEQRDSAMYRCASSSGFFGSGTQLSVL.

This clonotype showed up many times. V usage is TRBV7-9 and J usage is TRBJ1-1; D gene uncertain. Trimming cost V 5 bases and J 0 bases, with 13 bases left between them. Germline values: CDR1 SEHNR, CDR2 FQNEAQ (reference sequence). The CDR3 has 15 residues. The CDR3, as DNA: TGTGCCAGCAGCCCCGCGGGCGGGATGAACACTGAAGCTTTCTTT. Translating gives CASSPAGGMNTEAFF.